These T cell receptor beta chains were read from a single sample in a study of cytomegalovirus exposure and HLA in healthy donors. The protocol was immunoSEQ multiplex PCR, while the TCRdb copy is restricted to in-frame clones and leaves out a portion. The sample includes about 170,000 clones, 71% of them seen just once. Sequenced: PBMCs. The receptors originated from a girl aged 10 to 17 in good health and CMV-seronegative. CDR3s include the opening cysteine and the closing phenylalanine or tryptophan. A D gene is named only where the DNA matches it firmly. Size is stated for part of the rows, as once, few or many counts, or as a class when the clone is expanded.

CDR3 DNA,CDR3 protein,J gene,D gene,clone size,V gene
TGTGCCAGCAGCCAAGCGGGTGTCACCGGGGAGCTGTTTTTT,CASSQAGVTGELFF,TRBJ2-2,NA,NA,TRBV4-2
TGTGCCAGCAGTGAAGTGGACAGGAACACTGAAGCTTTCTTT,CASSEVDRNTEAFF,TRBJ1-1,NA,NA,TRBV6-1
TGTGCCAGCAGCTTAACCGGGACAGGGTACGATTCACCCCTCCACTTT,CASSLTGTGYDSPLHF,TRBJ1-6,TRBD1,NA,TRBV7-3
TGTGCCAGCAGCTTCGAGGTTGCACCCCTCCACTTT,CASSFEVAPLHF,TRBJ1-6,NA,NA,TRBV5-4
TGTGCCAGTAGCCAGGGGTCGGTTTACAATGAGCAGTTCTTC,CASSQGSVYNEQFF,TRBJ2-1,NA,NA,TRBV19
TGCGCCAGCAGCCAATTCGAACGGAACAGGGGCTACGAGCAGTACTTC,CASSQFERNRGYEQYF,TRBJ2-7,TRBD1,NA,TRBV4-1
TGTGCCAGCAGCGAACAGGGGGTAACTGAAGCTTTCTTT,CASSEQGVTEAFF,TRBJ1-1,TRBD1,NA,TRBV11-2
TGTGCCAGCTTATTCTGGGGACAGTCAGATCAGCCCCAGCATTTT,CASLFWGQSDQPQHF,TRBJ1-5,TRBD1,NA,TRBV6-1
TGTGCCACCAGCAGTGACTATTCCACCGGGGAGCTGTTTTTT,CATSSDYSTGELFF,TRBJ2-2,NA,NA,TRBV15
TGTGCCAGCAAACTAGCGGGGGAGATCCAAGAGACCCAGTACTTC,CASKLAGEIQETQYF,TRBJ2-5,TRBD2,NA,TRBV6-5
TGTGCCAGCAGCTCACGACTAGCGGGCCGCCAAGAGACCCAGTACTTC,CASSSRLAGRQETQYF,TRBJ2-5,TRBD2,NA,TRBV7-6
TGTGCCAGCAGCCCGGGATGGCCCTCAGAGACCCAGTACTTC,CASSPGWPSETQYF,TRBJ2-5,NA,NA,TRBV5-6
TGTGCCAGCAGCTTTGGAGTAAATGAAAAACTGTTTTTT,CASSFGVNEKLFF,TRBJ1-4,NA,few,TRBV7-6
TGTGCCAGCAGCTTAGTGAGTTCTAATGAAAAACTGTTTTTT,CASSLVSSNEKLFF,TRBJ1-4,NA,few,TRBV7-9
TGTGCCATCAGTGACCCTCGGGACTCCGACCAAGAGACCCAGTACTTC,CAISDPRDSDQETQYF,TRBJ2-5,NA,NA,TRBV10-3
TGTGCCAGCAGTGAAGGGGGCCTGGATGAGAGGTATGGCTACACCTTC,CASSEGGLDERYGYTF,TRBJ1-2,NA,NA,TRBV6-1
TGTGCCAGCAGCGCGGGGGGTCACCAAGAGACCCAGTACTTC,CASSAGGHQETQYF,TRBJ2-5,TRBD2,NA,TRBV5-4
TGCGCCAGCAGTCAATCGGACAGGGTGGGTAATGAGCAGTTCTTC,CASSQSDRVGNEQFF,TRBJ2-1,TRBD1,NA,TRBV23-1
TGCGCCAGCAGCCTACAGGGGAAGCTGTTTTTT,CASSLQGKLFF,TRBJ2-2,TRBD1,NA,TRBV4-1
TGTGCCAGCACCACGATACAGGGGAGCCAGCCCCAGCATTTT,CASTTIQGSQPQHF,TRBJ1-5,TRBD1,NA,TRBV6-1
TGTGCCAGCAGCATGAAGCGGGGGCCGAACAATGAGCAGTTCTTC,CASSMKRGPNNEQFF,TRBJ2-1,TRBD2,NA,TRBV7-6
TGCGCCAGCAGTCCAGGGGTCGATGAGCAGTTCTTC,CASSPGVDEQFF,TRBJ2-1,NA,NA,TRBV5-1